The rows below give T cell receptor beta chains drawn from one sample of a study of immune aging and cytomegalovirus after organ transplant. TCRdb analysed the single-cell sequencing reads with MiXCR anew, one entry per CDR3 protein. Among more than 20,000 distinct CDR3 sequences listed, approximately 40% were seen once. The antigens these receptors bind are not known. The sample in question was CMV peptide-activated CD4+ and CD8+ T cells sorted from blood, obtained at five time points, pooled. The receptors here all came from a female donor who had a heart transplant and CMV viremia. Both conserved end residues are part of each CDR3. A D gene is named only where the DNA matches it firmly. The size entry is marked missing in some rows and otherwise reads once, few, many or a size class.

size,D,V,J,CDR3,DNA
many,NA,TRBV24-1,TRBJ2-7,CATSAGSSGEQYF,TGTGCCACCAGTGCCGGGAGCAGTGGCGAGCAGTACTTC
few,TRBD1,TRBV24-1,TRBJ1-2,CATSDLVETGTYGYTF,TGTGCCACCAGTGATTTGGTCGAGACAGGGACCTATGGCTACACCTTC
medium-sized,NA,TRBV2,TRBJ1-2,CASSVRDYGYTF,TGTGCCAGCAGTGTAAGGGACTATGGCTACACCTTC
once,TRBD2,TRBV27,TRBJ2-2,CATQRGGNTGELFF,TGTGCCACCCAGCGGGGGGGGAACACCGGGGAGCTGTTTTTT
many,TRBD1,TRBV7-9,TRBJ1-1,CASSLDRGAFF,TGTGCCAGCAGCTTAGACAGGGGGGCTTTCTTT
NA,NA,TRBV9,TRBJ2-1,CASSVDLTGGPYNEQFF,TGTGCCAGCAGCGTAGATCTGACGGGGGGCCCCTACAATGAGCAGTTCTTC
NA,NA,TRBV10-3,TRBJ2-6,CAISERIASGAIVLIF,TGTGCCATCAGTGAGCGGATAGCCTCTGGGGCCATCGTCCTGATTTTC
NA,NA,TRBV5-1,TRBJ2-5,CASSLAGTETQYF,TGCGCCAGCAGCTTGGCAGGCACGGAGACCCAGTACTTC
medium-sized,TRBD1,TRBV20-1,TRBJ2-5,CSAALTGVNQETQYF,TGCAGTGCCGCCCTTACAGGGGTAAACCAAGAGACCCAGTACTTC
many,NA,TRBV27,TRBJ1-1,CASSSHGGSITEAFF,TGTGCCAGCAGCTCCCACGGGGGGAGCATCACTGAAGCTTTCTTT
few,TRBD1,TRBV24-1,TRBJ2-2,CATSDFYSEGARPGELFF,TGTGCCACCAGTGATTTTTATTCTGAGGGGGCGAGACCCGGGGAGCTGTTTTTT
NA,TRBD1,TRBV30,TRBJ1-6,CAWGGRQGYSPLHF,TGTGCCTGGGGGGGACGACAGGGGTATTCACCCCTCCACTTT
NA,TRBD2,TRBV24-1,TRBJ2-1,CATSDPSSGGSYNEQFF,TGTGCCACCAGTGACCCCTCGAGCGGGGGGTCCTACAATGAGCAGTTCTTC
medium-sized,NA,TRBV20-1,TRBJ2-7,CSARLGEWNEQYF,TGCAGTGCTAGGCTGGGGGAGTGGAACGAGCAGTACTTC
many,NA,TRBV7-8,TRBJ2-1,CASSLTGRGMEQFF,TGTGCCAGCAGCCTTACAGGGAGGGGGATGGAGCAGTTCTTC
NA,NA,TRBV5-1,TRBJ1-1,CASSLDTEAFF,TGCGCCAGCAGCTTGGACACTGAAGCTTTCTTT
few,TRBD2,TRBV4-3,TRBJ2-1,CASSQEGLAANEQFF,TGCGCCAGCAGCCAAGAGGGGCTAGCGGCAAATGAGCAGTTCTTC
NA,NA,TRBV7-2,TRBJ2-5,CASISRGGQETQYF,TGTGCCAGCATTTCTCGCGGGGGCCAGGAGACCCAGTACTTC
many,TRBD2,TRBV6-1,TRBJ2-7,CTSQREGYEQYF,TGTACCAGTCAGCGGGAGGGTTACGAGCAGTACTTC
few,TRBD1,TRBV10-3,TRBJ2-7,CAISTGTGVHEQYF,TGTGCCATCAGTACCGGGACAGGGGTCCACGAGCAGTACTTC
NA,NA,TRBV30,TRBJ1-2,CAWSEDRRYGYTF,TGTGCCTGGAGTGAAGACAGAAGATATGGCTACACCTTC
NA,NA,TRBV12-3/TRBV12-4,TRBJ2-1,CAIQGGSYNEQFF,TGTGCCATCCAGGGGGGATCCTACAATGAGCAGTTCTTC
NA,NA,TRBV14,TRBJ2-1,CASNRQNHNEQFF,TGTGCCAGCAACCGACAGAACCACAATGAGCAGTTCTTC
medium-sized,TRBD2,TRBV20-1,TRBJ2-5,CSAILLLPVQAGGLQQETQYF,TGCAGTGCTATCCTTTTACTACCCGTGCAAGCGGGAGGACTCCAACAAGAGACCCAGTACTTC
many,NA,TRBV7-7,TRBJ2-7,CASSPTSRAGEQYF,TGTGCCAGCAGCCCAACATCAAGGGCTGGCGAGCAGTACTTC
NA,NA,TRBV11-2,TRBJ2-7,CASSLPRGLAYEQYF,TGTGCCAGCAGCTTGCCGAGGGGACTCGCCTACGAGCAGTACTTC
NA,NA,TRBV7-2,TRBJ2-4,CASSLAGVGAKNIQYF,TGTGCCAGCAGCTTAGCCGGGGTTGGGGCCAAAAACATTCAGTACTTC
NA,NA,TRBV6-4,TRBJ2-1,CASSDGRVSRHEQLF,TGTGCCAGCAGTGACGGCAGGGTTTCTAGGCATGAGCAGCTCTTC
NA,NA,TRBV4-3,TRBJ1-1,CASSQDQGNTEAFF,TGCGCCAGCAGCCAAGATCAAGGGAACACTGAAGCTTTCTTT
medium-sized,TRBD2,TRBV28,TRBJ2-2,CASTPPGLAGVSGELFF,TGTGCCAGCACCCCTCCAGGACTAGCGGGAGTTTCCGGGGAGCTGTTTTTT
NA,NA,TRBV6-6,TRBJ1-1,CASSLDPNTEAFF,TGTGCCAGCAGTTTGGACCCGAACACTGAAGCTTTCTTT
few,NA,TRBV30,TRBJ2-7,CAWNLWRGQSYEQYF,TGTGCCTGGAACCTTTGGCGGGGCCAGTCCTACGAGCAGTACTTC
NA,TRBD1,TRBV27,TRBJ2-2,CASKRGGADTGELFF,TGTGCCAGTAAGCGAGGGGGCGCAGACACCGGGGAGCTGTTTTTT
NA,NA,TRBV7-9,TRBJ2-7,CASSLTGGTYEQHF,TGTGCCAGCAGCTTGACCGGGGGCACCTACGAGCAGCACTTC
few,NA,TRBV27,TRBJ2-4,CASSFAAKNIQYF,TGTGCCAGCAGTTTTGCAGCCAAAAACATTCAGTACTTC
NA,TRBD2,TRBV5-1,TRBJ2-1,CARSVGLADYNEQFF,TGCGCCAGGAGCGTGGGACTAGCGGACTACAATGAGCAGTTCTTC
NA,NA,TRBV20-1,TRBJ2-1,CGAKRSGRAREQFF,TGCGGTGCCAAACGTAGCGGAAGGGCTCGTGAGCAGTTCTTC
medium-sized,NA,TRBV10-3,TRBJ1-1,CANQGPNTEAFF,TGTGCTAATCAGGGCCCGAACACTGAAGCTTTCTTT
few,TRBD2,TRBV5-4,TRBJ2-7,CASSYGTSGGIDEQYF,TGTGCCAGCAGCTATGGGACTAGCGGGGGGATCGACGAGCAGTACTTC
few,NA,TRBV9,TRBJ2-2,CASSQIGSTGELFF,TGTGCCAGCAGCCAGATTGGTAGCACCGGGGAGCTGTTTTTT
few,NA,TRBV20-1,TRBJ1-4,CSASDVRAYPNEKLFF,TGCAGTGCTAGTGATGTCAGGGCCTATCCTAATGAAAAACTGTTTTTT
NA,NA,TRBV28,TRBJ2-7,CASSLESGVSEQYF,TGTGCCAGCAGTTTAGAGTCGGGGGTGAGCGAGCAGTACTTC
NA,NA,TRBV5-1,TRBJ2-1,CASSLDIRRSNNEQFF,TGCGCCAGCAGCTTGGACATACGGCGCTCCAATAATGAGCAGTTCTTC
few,NA,TRBV12-5,TRBJ2-7,CASAQTETYEQYF,TGTGCTAGTGCCCAGACAGAGACCTACGAGCAGTACTTC
few,TRBD1,TRBV18,TRBJ2-6,CASSPPGQGSSGANVLTF,TGTGCCAGCTCACCTCCGGGACAGGGTAGCTCTGGGGCCAACGTCCTGACTTTC
NA,TRBD1,TRBV12-3/TRBV12-4,TRBJ1-5,CASSPDRGSQPRHF,TGTGCTAGCAGTCCGGACAGGGGTAGTCAGCCCCGGCATTTT
once,NA,TRBV20-1,TRBJ1-1,CSAHTGGTAFF,TGCAGTGCCCACACGGGCGGAACAGCTTTCTTT
NA,NA,TRBV5-1,TRBJ2-7,CASSLNTGSAQASYEQYF,TGCGCCAGCAGCTTAAACACAGGCTCTGCACAGGCCTCCTACGAGCAGTACTTC
NA,NA,TRBV2,TRBJ1-6,CASSEFTAENSPLHF,TGTGCCAGCAGTGAATTCACCGCGGAGAATTCACCCCTCCACTTT